This TCR beta chain was recorded in a study of CD8+CD57+ T cells in acquired aplastic anemia (dated 2018 in TCRdb). In the study overall: On average, sorted CD4+ and CD8+ cells yielded 3.2 ug of extracted DNA, with a range of roughly 0.17 to 27.4 ug. A CD8+CD57+ expansion meant a frequency higher than the mean frequency seen in healthy subjects. Study-wide findings and limitations: Patients and healthy controls showed no significant difference in CD8+ Simpson's diversity (P=0.060). Some 27 CD8+ CDR3 sequences were found in both patients and controls but appeared to be highly expressed in patients and within the immunodominant clones of the patients.

Profiling of TCR beta VDJ combinations and CDR3 sequences used genomic DNA as the template. TCR repertoire sequencing was run on an Illumina HiSeq 2000. Per the original workflow: Repertoire assessment relied on Simpson's diversity index, CDR3 size and DJ length profiles, and TRBV/TRBJ rearrangement plots. The immunodominant clone was defined as the most abundant DNA sequence in deep sequencing data. CDR3 amino acid sequences were screened for sharing across subjects and were compared with published repertoires and the VDJdb database. TCRdb ran its own pipeline on the public reads, namely fastp trimming at Q25 and MiXCR clone calling, and kept in-frame beta chains. Identical CDR3 proteins give one entry, which carries the most common genes and DNA. These V and J calls derive from TCRdb rather than the authors' analysis. Across this sample there are hundreds of thousands of distinct CDR3 sequences, with about a third seen only once. Clones ranked in the top ten supply approximately 0.82% of the sample.

Flow cytometry had shown CD8+CD57+ cell expansion in the patients selected for sequencing. Every patient had a diagnosis of severe acquired aplastic anemia based on International Study of Aplastic Anemia and Agranulocytosis and Camitta criteria. At the time blood was sampled, none of the patients had received any therapy. The study deep-sequenced TCR repertoires of sorted CD4+ and CD8+ blood T cells from severe aplastic anemia patients and healthy subjects. Patients were enrolled under clinicaltrials.gov protocols 00001620, 01623167, 00001397, 00071045, 00081523 and 00961064 in the USA. Ficoll-Paque density gradient centrifugation was used to isolate peripheral blood mononuclear cells. Before DNA extraction, CD4+ and CD8+ T cells were sorted by FACS or by magnetic beads. CDR1 SGHRS and CDR2 YFSETQ were looked up in the germline V gene. CDR3 length: 13 amino acids, cysteine to phenylalanine. Only the CDR3 portion is preserved as DNA: 39 bases, with reading frame beginning at the first base. V is reduced by 4 bases and J by 5 bases, leaving a spacing of 9 bases between them.

Points on this clonotype: The target of this receptor is not known. The input lacks base qualities; no much larger clone sits a single base away.

The rearrangement combines TRBV5-1 with TRBJ1-4; the D segment cannot be called with confidence. The clonotype comes from a human donor with aplastic anemia. The sample was sorted CD4+, CD8+, or CD8+CD57+ T cells (not recorded which) from PBMCs. The DNA sequence is as follows: TGCGCCAGCAGCGTCGGCCCGAATGAAAAACTGTTTTTT. Translated, it reads CASSVGPNEKLFF.